Below are 9 T cell receptor delta chains sequenced from a single sample in a study of Vδ1+ human thymocytes. The antigens of these receptors remain unknown. General study findings and limits: Highly polyclonal TRG and TRD repertoires with Gaussian CDR3 length distributions appeared in thymus.

RNA was extracted from the cells and then reverse transcribed. The CDR3 regions were amplified by multiplex PCR from V-gene primers to a constant-region primer. TCRdb made new clone calls on the multiplex PCR reads using CATT. There are 20,000 to 25,000 delta-chain clones in the sample; about 29% occur only once, and around 1.6% lies in the top ten. The specimen sequenced was Vdelta1+ gamma-delta thymocytes from the thymus. Stated subset: FACS-sorted CD3+ TCRalphabeta- TCRVdelta1+ TCRVdelta2- thymocytes. These receptors were obtained from a boy under three years old who had congenital heart surgery.

On this clone: One end of the junction does not line up with germline, which may come from a read error. The V and J genes are TRDV1 and TRDJ1; D gene ambiguous. CDR3 length: 14 amino acids. Per germline, CDR1 TSWWSYY and CDR2 QGS. Written as DNA, the CDR3 is TGTGCTCTTGGGGAAAGTAAGCTCCTCGATCAACTCATCTTT. This sequence encodes CALGESKLLDQLIF.

This clone turned up a few times. One junction end does not reproduce the germline sequence, and a read error may be involved. The sample has other DNA sequences that encode this CDR3 too. This chain joins TRDV1 and TRDJ1; TRDD3 matches at 8 bases. The CDR3 loop spans 21 amino acids. Germline CDR1 TSWWSYY, CDR2 QGS. CDR3 sequence (DNA): TGTGCCCTTGGGGAACTGGCCTACAGGGATACGCGGGGGGTCGCGAACGATAAACTCATCTTT. Amino acid sequence: CALGELAYRDTRGVANDKLIF.

A few counts support this clone. This rearrangement joins TRDV1 to TRDJ1; D may be TRDD2 (5 bases). The germline V gene has CDR1 TSWWSYY and CDR2 QGS. Trimming removed 3 bases at V and 0 bases at J, with 17 bases between. CDR3 length: 17 residues. The CDR3 region has the DNA TGTGCTCTTGGGGAGGAGGGCTTCCCCGCCCACACCGATAAACTCATCTTT. Protein sequence: CALGEEGFPAHTDKLIF.

This clone was counted between two and nine times. The chain uses TRDV1 and TRDJ1, with 9 nucleotides matching TRDD3. The CDR3 sequence is 20 residues long. J lost 0 bases, V lost 7 bases, and 21 bases had no gene match. Germline V gives CDR1 TSWWSYY, CDR2 QGS. The CDR3 sequence is CALVGVYYWGTEGHTDKLIF. In nucleotides, the CDR3 is TGTGCTCTTGTAGGGGTCTACTACTGGGGGACTGAGGGCCACACCGATAAACTCATCTTT.

This clone was found a few times. The chain carries TRDV1 and TRDJ1; 12 bases are a match to TRDD3. From germline, CDR1 is TSWWSYY and CDR2 QGS. This CDR3 comprises 22 residues. V shed 2 bases and J 0 bases; nucleotides not matched to a gene: 19. CDR3 loop: CALGEAVVRWDWGIPNTDKLIF. CDR3 DNA: TGTGCTCTTGGGGAAGCAGTGGTACGTTGGGACTGGGGGATACCTAACACCGATAAACTCATCTTT.

Concerning this clone: Other DNA sequences in this specimen translate into the identical CDR3. The rearrangement joins TRDV1 to TRDJ1; a weak D match, TRDD2 (7 bases). CDR1 TSWWSYY and CDR2 QGS come from the germline V gene. The CDR3 covers 21 residues. V lost 1 base to trimming and J lost 3 bases, with 30 bases between them. CDR3: CALGEPRGFLAYWVFPDKLIF. The CDR3 coding sequence is TGTGCTCTTGGGGAACCACGGGGCTTCCTAGCATACTGGGTGTTTCCCGATAAACTCATCTTT.

This chain joins TRDV1 and TRDJ1, with D maybe TRDD3 (6 bases). V was pared by 1 base and J by 7 bases, with 40 bases between. From germline, CDR1 is TSWWSYY and CDR2 QGS. The CDR3 is 23 amino acids. CDR3 sequence: CALGEPSPYLTGYVKQVVGKLIF. CDR3 nucleotides: TGTGCTCTTGGGGAACCTTCTCCCTACCTAACTGGGTACGTAAAGCAGGTTGTGGGTAAACTCATCTTT.

As concerns this clone: Distinct nucleotide sequences in the sample also encode this CDR3. This sequence joins TRDV1 and TRDJ1; D is uncertain. The CDR3 covers 13 residues. Between the trimmed V and J ends, which lost 4 bases and 0 bases, there was a span of 6 bases. Germline CDR1 and CDR2: TSWWSYY and QGS. In nucleotides, the CDR3 is TGTGCTCTTGGGGGGGCTTACACCGATAAACTCATCTTT. It yields the protein CALGGAYTDKLIF.

By frequency in the sample, this clone is medium-sized (0.01 to 0.1%). The rearrangement uses TRDV1 and TRDJ1; D is unresolved. Per germline, CDR1 TSWWSYY and CDR2 QGS. V lost 5 bases and J 0 bases, leaving 10 bases between the germline ends. The CDR3 sequence is 14 residues long. The CDR3 nucleotides are TGTGCTCTTGGGCCGTGGTCCGACACCGATAAACTCATCTTT. It encodes CALGPWSDTDKLIF.